These 22 T cell receptor beta chains were sequenced from one sample in a study of T cells in narcolepsy (dated by TCRdb to between 2017 and 2018). Library construction relied on the immunoSEQ multiplex PCR assay. The table was pulled from immuneACCESS by TCRdb, which kept in-frame rearrangements only. Such tables lose some clones; where checked, under half of the loss comes from unresolved V genes, and the rest has no known cause. The sample data list approximately 24,000 clones, and around 83% of these were observed just once. 0.71% of the sample rests with the top ten. Sequencing was performed on CD45RA- memory CD4+ T cells from PBMCs. In light of the paper, this sample's cell subset or site label describes: memory T cells sorted ex vivo from peripheral blood. Every receptor here comes from a human donor with narcolepsy.

The V gene is TRBV6-5, the J gene TRBJ1-1, with D unclear. The CDR3 contains 14 residues. Per germline, CDR1 MNHEY and CDR2 SVGAGI. V was pared by 6 bases and J by 0 bases, with 11 bases between. CDR3: CASSLDLVNTEAFF. DNA for the CDR3: TGTGCCAGCAGCTTGGACTTAGTGAACACTGAAGCTTTCTTT.

In nucleotides, the CDR3 is TGCGCCAGCAGCTTGCAGGGGCCTAGCACAGATACGCAGTATTTT. Its protein is CASSLQGPSTDTQYF. The V and J genes are TRBV5-1 and TRBJ2-3; a weak D match, TRBD1 (6 bases). The length of the CDR3 is 15 residues. Trimming shortened V by 1 base and J by 0 bases, and 9 bases separated the two germline ends. The V gene's germline CDR1 is SGHRS and CDR2 YFSETQ. Looking up the rest from reference TRBV5-1 and TRBJ2-3 gives the full variable domain: KAGVTQTPRYLIKTRGQQVTLSCSPISGHRSVSWYQQTPGQGLQFLFEYFSETQRNKGNFPGRFSGRQFSNSRSEMNVSTLELGDSALYLCASSLQGPSTDTQYFGPGTRLTVL.

The V gene is TRBV19, the J gene TRBJ1-1; a possible D gene is TRBD1 (5 bases). The CDR3 totals 13 residues. Per the germline V gene, CDR1 is LNHDA and CDR2 is SQIVND (reference sequence). Trimming stripped 6 bases from V and 1 base from J, with 9 bases between. CDR3 coding DNA: TGTGCCAGTAGCCTAGACAGGAACACTGAAGCTTTCTTT. Encoded protein: CASSLDRNTEAFF.

The chain carries TRBV18 and TRBJ2-7; maybe TRBD1 (6 bases). The CDR3 is 17 amino acids. CDR1 is KGHSH, CDR2 LQKENI, per germline. Trimming removed 5 bases at V and 0 bases at J, with 20 bases between. CDR3: CASSSARALDSSYEQYF. CDR3 coding DNA: TGTGCCAGCTCATCGGCTCGCGCTCTGGACAGCTCCTACGAGCAGTACTTC.

This chain connects TRBV7-9 to TRBJ2-2; D perhaps matches TRBD1 (7 bases). V gave up 8 bases and J gave up 0 bases, with 13 bases separating them. There are 15 residues in the CDR3. CDR1 and CDR2 (germline): SEHNR, FQNEAQ (reference sequence). CDR3 sequence (DNA): TGTGCCAGCCTCGGGGGACAGCCGAACACCGGGGAGCTGTTTTTT. This codes for CASLGGQPNTGELFF.

Concerning this clone: A read error may account for a junction end that differs from germline. The chain is built from TRBV30 and TRBJ1-6, with D uncertain. The CDR3 spans 12 residues. Per germline, CDR1 GTSNPN and CDR2 SVGIG (reference sequence). This CDR3 is CAWSPGVSPPHF. For the CDR3, the DNA is TGTGCCTGGAGTCCGGGTGTCTCGCCCCCCCACTTT. The variable domain in full, completed from reference TRBV30 and TRBJ1-6, reads SQTIHQWPATLVQPVGSPLSLECTVEGTSNPNLYWYRQAAGRGLQLLFYSVGIGQISSEVPQNLSASRPQDRQFILSSKKLLLSDSGFYLCAWSPGVSPPHFGNGTRLTVT.

The chain combines TRBV5-1 with TRBJ1-1; weak D call: TRBD1 (5 bases). Germline assignment: CDR1 SGHRS and CDR2 YFSETQ. The ends were cut back, 0 bases at V and 1 base at J, with 7 bases in the middle. CDR3 length: 14 residues. The CDR3 region is CASSLEDRNTEAFF. The CDR3 DNA follows: TGCGCCAGCAGCTTGGAAGACAGGAACACTGAAGCTTTCTTT.

This clone showed up just a few times. The chain combines TRBV7-9 with TRBJ2-1, with 7 bases fitting TRBD1. The CDR3 covers 12 residues. The germline V gene has CDR1 SEHNR and CDR2 FQNEAQ (reference sequence). Trimming took 5 bases from V and 9 from J; bases not matched to a gene: 4. As DNA, the CDR3 is TGTGCCAGCAGCCCACAGGGGCTTGAGCAGTTCTTC. Translation gives CASSPQGLEQFF.

This clone showed up just a few times. CDR3 DNA: TGTGCCAGCAGCTTAGAGGGGTTCACCTACAATGAGCAGTTCTTC. Translating gives CASSLEGFTYNEQFF. V usage is TRBV7-9 and J usage is TRBJ2-1, with D possibly TRBD1 on 5 matching bases. There are 15 residues in the CDR3. V shed 1 base and J shed 2 bases, with 9 bases lying between them. Germline V gene sequence: CDR1 SEHNR, CDR2 FQNEAQ (reference sequence).

CDR3 DNA: TGTGCCAGCAGCCGAGCCAGCCCGGGAGGGGACAATGAGCAGTTCTTC. Translating it yields CASSRASPGGDNEQFF. V usage is TRBV4-2 and J usage is TRBJ2-1; 8 bases map to TRBD2. The germline V gene has CDR1 LGHNA and CDR2 YNFKEQ. J was trimmed by 5 bases and V by 4 bases; bases with no gene match: 10. The CDR3 is made up of 16 amino acids.

This chain joins TRBV29-1 and TRBJ2-2, with D maybe TRBD2 (6 bases). Germline values: CDR1 SQVTM, CDR2 ANQGSEA. The CDR3 sequence is 15 residues long. V lost 6 bases and J 0 bases, leaving 14 bases between the germline ends. The CDR3, as DNA: TGCAGCGTATCCTCCCGGGGGACGAACACCGGGGAGCTGTTTTTT. It specifies CSVSSRGTNTGELFF.

The chain carries TRBV19 and TRBJ1-2; 7 bases are shared with TRBD1. V lost 5 bases and J lost 4; bases outside the gene matches: 13. The CDR3 covers 16 residues. Germline CDR1 reads LNHDA; CDR2 reads SQIVND (reference sequence). The CDR3 sequence is CASSVLDRANAYGYTF. In DNA, the CDR3 is TGTGCCAGTAGTGTTTTAGACAGGGCGAATGCCTATGGCTACACCTTC.

This chain joins TRBV19 and TRBJ2-7; no clear D gene. CDR3 size: 15 residues. The germline V gene encodes CDR1 LNHDA and CDR2 SQIVND (reference sequence). V lost 7 bases and J lost 4, with 20 bases in between. The DNA of the CDR3 is TGTGCCAGTACCCGGGCACATAATCAACAATACGAGCAGTACTTC. It encodes CASTRAHNQQYEQYF. Together with reference TRBV19 and TRBJ2-7, the CDR3 gives the full variable domain: DGGITQSPKYLFRKEGQNVTLSCEQNLNHDAMYWYRQDPGQGLRLIYYSQIVNDFQKGDIAEGYSVSREKKESFPLTVTSAQKNPTAFYLCASTRAHNQQYEQYFGPGTRLTVT.

The chain carries TRBV5-6 and TRBJ2-7, with 8 bases matching TRBD1. The CDR3 extends over 13 amino acids. With 5 bases clipped from V and 5 bases from J, the junction kept 6 bases outside the gene matches. Germline V gives CDR1 SGHDT, CDR2 YYEEEE. This CDR3 reads CASSLDRADEQYF. For the CDR3, the DNA is TGTGCCAGCAGTCTGGACAGGGCGGACGAGCAGTACTTC.

For this clone: Distinct nucleotide sequences in the sample also encode this CDR3. The V and J genes are TRBV18 and TRBJ1-3, with 7 bases identical to TRBD1. Germline V CDR1 and CDR2: KGHSH, LQKENI. J lost 2 bases, V lost 3 bases, and 1 base had no gene match. This CDR3 is 14 amino acids long. The CDR3 bases are TGTGCCAGCTCACCCGACAGGGCTGGAAACACCATATATTTT. It encodes CASSPDRAGNTIYF.

The chain carries TRBV6-6 and TRBJ1-6; D is possibly TRBD1 (5 bases). This CDR3 comprises 13 residues. Germline loops: CDR1 MNHNY, CDR2 SVGAGI (reference sequence). Deletions cut 6 bases from V and 9 bases from J, with 12 bases between. CDR3 sequence: CASRWTYGSPLHF. The CDR3 region has the DNA TGTGCCAGCAGGTGGACATATGGTTCACCCCTCCACTTT.

This chain joins TRBV9 and TRBJ2-1; D gene ambiguous. The ends were cut back, 4 bases at V and 12 bases at J, with 14 bases in the middle. In germline, CDR1 is SGDLS, CDR2 YYNGEE. This CDR3 comprises 12 residues. The CDR3 loop is CASSSPYQRQFF. As DNA, the CDR3 is TGTGCCAGCAGCTCCCCCTATCAAAGGCAGTTCTTC. The full variable domain, rest sourced from reference TRBV9 and TRBJ2-1, is DSGVTQTPKHLITATGQRVTLRCSPRSGDLSVYWYQQSLDQGLQFLIQYYNGEERAKGNILERFSAQQFPDLHSELNLSSLELGDSALYFCASSSPYQRQFFGPGTRLTVL.

V is TRBV7-6 and J is TRBJ2-5; the D gene is possibly TRBD2 (6 bases). V dropped 4 bases and J dropped 2 bases, with 14 bases sitting between them. Germline CDR1 and CDR2: SGHVS and FNYEAQ. This CDR3 region has 15 residues. The CDR3 loop reads CASSSPAGPQETQYF. CDR3 coding DNA: TGTGCCAGCAGCTCCCCCGCGGGGCCGCAAGAGACCCAGTACTTC.

The V call is TRBV27, the J call TRBJ2-7; 10 bases align to TRBD1. Per germline, CDR1 MNHEY and CDR2 SMNVEV (reference sequence). The ends lost 0 bases at V and 4 bases at J; junction bases unmatched: 3. The CDR3 is 15 amino acids. In DNA form, the CDR3 reads TGTGCCAGCAGTTTATCCGGGACAGGGGTTTACGAGCAGTACTTC. Protein: CASSLSGTGVYEQYF.

The CDR3 loop is CASSEQGTYGYTF. The CDR3 bases are TGTGCCAGTAGTGAACAGGGGACCTATGGCTACACCTTC. V and J are TRBV19 and TRBJ1-2, with 7 bases lining up with TRBD1. The V gene end was trimmed by 5 bases and the J gene end by 4 bases; junction bases not matched to a gene: 4. The CDR3 has 13 residues. Germline CDR1 LNHDA, CDR2 SQIVND (reference sequence).

The V and J genes are TRBV9 and TRBJ2-2; perhaps TRBD2 as D (7 bases). The CDR3 totals 19 residues. The germline V gene has CDR1 SGDLS and CDR2 YYNGEE. Trimming took 6 bases from V and 0 from J, leaving 24 bases between them. The CDR3 nucleotides are TGTGCCAGCACCCCCAAAGGGGCCGGAGGGGGGGCGAACACCGGGGAGCTGTTTTTT. Its protein is CASTPKGAGGGANTGELFF. The complete variable domain, with remaining parts taken from reference TRBV9 and TRBJ2-2, reads DSGVTQTPKHLITATGQRVTLRCSPRSGDLSVYWYQQSLDQGLQFLIQYYNGEERAKGNILERFSAQQFPDLHSELNLSSLELGDSALYFCASTPKGAGGGANTGELFFGEGSRLTVL.

V gene TRBV6-6 combines with J gene TRBJ2-5; 12 bases are shared with TRBD2. There are 16 residues in the CDR3. CDR1 MNHNY and CDR2 SVGAGI come from the germline V gene (reference sequence). Germline trimming cut 6 bases from V and 0 bases from J; bases unmatched to any gene: 5. CDR3: CASSRRLAGDQETQYF. Here the CDR3 DNA reads TGTGCCAGCAGCCGAAGACTAGCGGGGGACCAAGAGACCCAGTACTTC.